Listed below are T cell receptor beta chains from one sample, sequenced in a study of cytomegalovirus exposure and HLA in healthy donors. TCRdb keeps only in-frame clones here, not all; method: immunoSEQ multiplex PCR. The sample includes more than 100,000 clones, around 74% seen only once; the top ten take approximately 30%. Sequencing input: PBMCs. Receptors were obtained from a man between 60 and 75 years old in good health and CMV-seropositive. Each CDR3 is given with its conserved first and last residue. The D gene is left open where the match is weak. Part of the rows lack a size; the others show once, few, many or a class for expanded clones.

d_call j_call clone_size v_call cdr3_nt cdr3_aa
TRBD1 TRBJ2-5 . TRBV5-1 TGCGCCAGCGGGAAACAGGGGTTAGAGACCCAGTACTTC CASGKQGLETQYF
TRBD1 TRBJ2-1 . TRBV5-1 TGCGCCAGCAGACCTGGAGGGACAGGGGGAAATGAGCAGTTCTTC CASRPGGTGGNEQFF
TRBD1 TRBJ2-3 . TRBV25-1 TGTGCCAGCAGTGTCTCAACAGGGGTTGAAACTGGGACGCAGTATTTT CASSVSTGVETGTQYF
. TRBJ1-2 . TRBV2 TGTGCCAGCAGGGGGGCAGAGACCTTC CASRGAETF
. TRBJ1-3 few TRBV11-2 TGTGCCAGCAGCTTCGGGGGGACTGGAAACACCATATATTTT CASSFGGTGNTIYF
TRBD1 TRBJ1-2 . TRBV7-3 TGTGCCAGCAGCCTGGGACAGGGGTATGGCTACACCTTC CASSLGQGYGYTF
. TRBJ2-1 . TRBV5-1 TGCGCCAGCAGTACGGAGCGGGAGCAGTTCTTC CASSTEREQFF
. TRBJ1-2 . TRBV30 TGTGCCTGGAGTGTACAGGCCAACTATGGCTACACCTTC CAWSVQANYGYTF
TRBD1 TRBJ2-3 . TRBV5-1 TGCGCCAGCAGCCCGGGACAGACCACTTTAGATACGCAGTATTTT CASSPGQTTLDTQYF
. TRBJ2-1 . TRBV28 TGTGCCAGCAGCCAGATCCTCGTTAACAATGAGCAGTTCTTC CASSQILVNNEQFF
TRBD2 TRBJ2-7 . TRBV6-5 TGTGCCAGCCAGCGAGCGGGAGCATACGAGCAGTACTTC CASQRAGAYEQYF
TRBD1 TRBJ2-7 . TRBV30 TGTGCCTGGATCCGGGACAGCTTCTACGAGCAGTACTTC CAWIRDSFYEQYF
TRBD2 TRBJ2-1 few TRBV5-1 TGCGCCAGCAGCCCCCCGACTCTAGCGGGAGCCTCCTACAATGAGCAGTTCTTC CASSPPTLAGASYNEQFF
TRBD1 TRBJ1-5 . TRBV6-5 TGTGCCAGCAGACCCAACAGGGGAAGCAATCAGCCCCAGCATTTT CASRPNRGSNQPQHF
. TRBJ2-7 . TRBV7-2 TGTGCCAACAGCCCCCGAGGGGGGGCCGGCATTTACGAGCAGTACTTC CANSPRGGAGIYEQYF
TRBD2 TRBJ2-5 . TRBV9 TGTGCCAGCAGCGTAGCTAGCGGACAAACCCAAGAGACCCAGTACTTC CASSVASGQTQETQYF
TRBD1 TRBJ1-2 . TRBV6-5 TGTGCCAGCAGTACCCCTCGGGACAGGGGGCGCGGCTACACCTTC CASSTPRDRGRGYTF
TRBD1 TRBJ2-5 . TRBV27 TGTGCCAGCAGTTTGAGGCGACAGGGTGCAGAGACCCAGTACTTC CASSLRRQGAETQYF
. TRBJ2-2 . TRBV25-1 TGTGCCAGCAGTGAAGGGGGCAGGGGGGACACCGGGGAGCTGTTTTTT CASSEGGRGDTGELFF
. TRBJ1-1 . TRBV7-9 TGTGCCAGCAGCACGGGAAGGGTGGGGAACACTGAAGCTTTCTTT CASSTGRVGNTEAFF
TRBD2 TRBJ2-7 . TRBV9 TGTGCCAGCAGCACCTCTGGCGGGGGGTACGAGCAGTACTTC CASSTSGGGYEQYF
TRBD1 TRBJ2-2 . TRBV27 TGTGCCAGCAGTTTATTAAAAACAGGGGGCACCGGGGAGCTGTTTTTT CASSLLKTGGTGELFF
. TRBJ2-1 . TRBV7-3 TGTGCCAGCAGCTTTCGGCTGGGCGTCTACAATGAGCAGTTCTTC CASSFRLGVYNEQFF
TRBD1 TRBJ1-6 few TRBV30 TGTGCCTGGAGTAGGGACAGGGGGCTATCAAGCAATTCACCCCTCCACTTT CAWSRDRGLSSNSPLHF
TRBD1 TRBJ2-7 once TRBV5-1 TGCGCCAGCAGGCCCTCGGCAGGGGGCTACGAGCAGTACTTC CASRPSAGGYEQYF
TRBD2 TRBJ2-1 . TRBV5-1 TGCGCCAGCAGCTTACCGGGACTAGCGGGGGGGCCTAATGAGCAGTTCTTC CASSLPGLAGGPNEQFF
TRBD2 TRBJ2-2 . TRBV18 TGTGCCAGCTCACCCTTACTAGCGGGGGCCACGAACACCGGGGAGCTGTTTTTT CASSPLLAGATNTGELFF
. TRBJ2-3 . TRBV6-4 TGTGCCAGCAGTGACGAGCACGGAGATACGCAGTATTTT CASSDEHGDTQYF
TRBD2 TRBJ2-1 . TRBV6-1 TGTGCCAGCAACTCGGGTAGCGGGATGTACAATGAGCAGTTCTTC CASNSGSGMYNEQFF
TRBD2 TRBJ2-7 once TRBV7-2 TGTGCCAGCAGCTTCATAGCGGGACCAACCTACGAGCAGTACTTC CASSFIAGPTYEQYF
. TRBJ2-3 few TRBV28 TGTGCCAGCAGTTTATCTGATACGCAGTATTTT CASSLSDTQYF
. TRBJ2-7 once TRBV2 TGTGCCAGCGTCCCCCCGCGGGCCACCTACAAGCAGTACTTC CASVPPRATYKQYF
TRBD2 TRBJ2-3 . TRBV19 TGTGCCAGTAGTAGTTCTAGCGGGAGGACAGATACGCAGTATTTT CASSSSSGRTDTQYF